The entry below gives a single T cell receptor (beta chain) sequence along with its context. The antigen is undetermined. V dropped 1 base and J dropped 3; count of bases not matched to a gene: 6. The length of the CDR3 is 14 residues. The germline V gene encodes CDR1 DFQATT and CDR2 SNEGSKA (reference sequence). Making the bulk TCR libraries relied on previously described methods and listed TCR primers. TCRdb passed the PCR reads through MiXCR, listing each CDR3 protein once. The repertoire holds a few hundred thousand distinct CDR3 sequences, with around 25% as singletons. This specimen belongs to a study of molecular identifiers for immune sequencing clone quantification. Study outcomes and limitations: Naive cells had under 1% of molecules in clones above 20 RNA copies, effectors over 98%.

Material: naive CD8+ T cells from blood, with Jurkat cell RNA spiked in. Subset meaning: FACS-sorted CD8+CD4-CCR7+CD45RA+ naive T cells. The source is a human donor in good health. Some libraries in this study had Jurkat cell RNA spiked in. The chain joins TRBV20-1 to TRBJ2-7, with 7 bases identical to TRBD1. CDR3 in amino acids: CSARGRDSYYEQYF. The CDR3 DNA reads TGCAGTGCTAGAGGCCGGGACAGCTACTACGAGCAGTACTTC.